Sequencing of this TCR beta chain was carried out in a study of cytomegalovirus exposure and HLA in healthy donors. Whole-study results and caveats: Roughly uniform depth of sequencing across donors was assumed in presence/absence analyses. V- and J-gene trimming in TCR beta was tied to a missense DCLRE1C variant by an analysis performed later. TRBV6-2, TRBV6-3 and some other V segments were unresolvable in 87-base-pair reads. Links to common viral pathogens appeared, in a later analysis, for several of the most significant clusters.

PCR employed 60 Vbeta and 13 Jbeta primers. Clones were read by immunoSEQ multiplex PCR, and TCRdb kept only the in-frame ones, dropping some. The sample consists of approximately 300,000 clones, about four fifths of them appearing once. Germline assignment: CDR1 MNHNS and CDR2 SASEGT. This CDR3 is 16 amino acids long. Deletions cut 1 base from V and 1 base from J, with 11 bases between. Regarding this clone: What it binds is not known.

The source is a girl aged 2 to 10 in good health and CMV-seronegative. The sequencing sample was made of PBMCs. The rearrangement joins TRBV6-1 to TRBJ2-1; D remains ambiguous. The CDR3 region has the DNA TGTGCCAGCAGTGAAGGATCAGGTTTTTCCTACAATGAGCAGTTCTTC. It translates to CASSEGSGFSYNEQFF.